This T cell receptor (beta chain) appears in the sequencing data of a study of identical twins. Study results and limitations: Beta out-of-frame sequences showed weaker excess twin sharing. Findings came from cross-sectional statistics, without long-term follow-up of donors. Within monozygotic twins, out-of-frame TCR alpha sharing was underestimated by the models.

This CDR3 has 12 residues. The germline V and J ends were trimmed by 6 bases and 2 bases, with 7 bases remaining between them. Each donor (without exception) was a healthy Caucasian. One entry per CDR3 protein results from TCRdb running MiXCR on the 5' RACE reads. The sample carries around 1.7 million distinct CDR3 sequences, roughly a third recorded once. This clonotype was observed at least ten times. The antigen is unknown. The origin of this receptor is a newborn girl in good health. Sequences were obtained from cord blood. This sequence joins TRBV12-3 or TRBV12-4 and TRBJ1-2; D is perhaps TRBD1 (6 bases). This chain's CDR3 is CASRGQNYGYTF. The CDR3 DNA reads TGTGCCAGCAGGGGACAAAACTATGGCTACACCTTC.